This T cell receptor beta chain was sequenced for a study of blood T cell repertoires in COVID-19. For the study at large: Material from acute and convalescent COVID-19 was sourced from the United States, Italy and Spain. The cDNA or gDNA used as material had been derived from T cells, B-cell-depleted T cells, or PBMCs.

Followed over time, Seattle patients had been enrolled while infection was active. The CDR3 is made up of 13 amino acids. Germline CDR1 and CDR2: LGHDT and YNNKEL (reference sequence). J lost 4 bases, V lost 8 bases, and 7 bases had no gene match. Authors' processing steps: The authors estimated nucleated cell counts from reference gene primer amplification. The protocol was immunoSEQ multiplex PCR, while the TCRdb copy is restricted to in-frame clones and leaves out a portion. Clone size and V and J calls were adopted from that table, with D and trimming inferred from the DNA. The sample has 140,000 to 150,000 clones; 75% to 90% are singletons.

The sequence derives from a woman in her fifties or sixties with COVID-19, enrolled during active disease. Material for sequencing was peripheral blood. The chain uses TRBV3-1 (or the pseudogene TRBV3-2) and TRBJ2-5; 7 nucleotides match TRBD2. CDR3 nucleotides: TGTGCCAGCGGGGGGGAACTCCGAGAGACCCAGTACTTC. Encoded protein: CASGGELRETQYF.